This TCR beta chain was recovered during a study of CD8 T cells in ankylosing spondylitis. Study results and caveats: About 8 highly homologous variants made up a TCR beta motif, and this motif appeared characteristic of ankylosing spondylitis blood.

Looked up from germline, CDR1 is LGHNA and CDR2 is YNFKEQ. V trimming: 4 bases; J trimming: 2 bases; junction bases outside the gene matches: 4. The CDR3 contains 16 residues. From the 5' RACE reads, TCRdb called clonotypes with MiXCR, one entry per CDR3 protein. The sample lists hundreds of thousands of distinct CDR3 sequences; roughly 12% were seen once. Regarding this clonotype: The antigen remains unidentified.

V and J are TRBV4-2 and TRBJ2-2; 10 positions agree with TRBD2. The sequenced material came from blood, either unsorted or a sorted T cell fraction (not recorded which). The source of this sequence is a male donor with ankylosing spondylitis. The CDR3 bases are TGTGCCAGCAGCCGCCTAGCGGGGGATAACACCGGGGAGCTGTTTTTT. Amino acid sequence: CASSRLAGDNTGELFF.